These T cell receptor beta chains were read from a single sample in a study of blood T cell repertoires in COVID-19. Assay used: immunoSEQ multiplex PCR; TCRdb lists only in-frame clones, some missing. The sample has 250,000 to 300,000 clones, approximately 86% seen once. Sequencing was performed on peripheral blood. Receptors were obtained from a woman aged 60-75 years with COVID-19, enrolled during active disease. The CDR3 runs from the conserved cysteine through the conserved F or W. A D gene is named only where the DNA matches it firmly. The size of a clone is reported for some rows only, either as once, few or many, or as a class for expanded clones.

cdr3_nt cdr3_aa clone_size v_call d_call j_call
TGTGCCAGTAGCTCACAGGGGGTGGGCACCGGGGAGCTGTTTTTT CASSSQGVGTGELFF - TRBV19 TRBD1 TRBJ2-2
TGTGCCCGCTCGGTGCGGGAGGGCGGAAATGAGCAGTTCTTC CARSVREGGNEQFF - TRBV30 TRBD2 TRBJ2-1
TGTGCCAGCAGCCAAAGACTAGCAAGCTACAATGAGCAGTTCTTC CASSQRLASYNEQFF - TRBV14 TRBD2 TRBJ2-1
TGTGCCAGTAGTACGGGACAGGGGATCGGGGAGCTGTTTTTT CASSTGQGIGELFF - TRBV19 TRBD1 TRBJ2-2
TGTGCCAGCAGTACCCGACAGGGCCCCGGGGAGCTGTTTTTT CASSTRQGPGELFF - TRBV27 TRBD1 TRBJ2-2
TGTGCCAGTAGTCCCGATTACCAGGGGAGCGGCAATGAGCAGTTCTTC CASSPDYQGSGNEQFF few TRBV19 - TRBJ2-1
TGTGCCAGCAAGTTAGTACAGCACTATGGCTACACCTTC CASKLVQHYGYTF once TRBV2 - TRBJ1-2
TGTGCCAGCAGAGACCCTGGCGGGAGGTTTGAGACCCAGTACTTC CASRDPGGRFETQYF - TRBV27 TRBD2 TRBJ2-5
TGCGCCAGTAGCCGCCCGACCAACAGGGAGACCCAGTACTTC CASSRPTNRETQYF - TRBV5-1 - TRBJ2-5
TGTGCCAGCAGCTTAGGGAGTAACTACAATGAGCAGTTCTTC CASSLGSNYNEQFF - TRBV7-3 - TRBJ2-1
TGTGCCAGCAGCTTCGGTTCTCGCACAGATACGCAGTATTTT CASSFGSRTDTQYF - TRBV5-4 - TRBJ2-3
TGTGCCAGCAGCGTAGGTCTAAGCGGGAGGACCGAATCCTACGAGCAGTACTTC CASSVGLSGRTESYEQYF once TRBV9 TRBD2 TRBJ2-7
TGTGCCAGCAGCTTAGGAGCTAGCGGTACCTACGAGCAGTACTTC CASSLGASGTYEQYF once TRBV7-6 TRBD2 TRBJ2-7
TGTGCCAGCAGTAGTTCCAGCGGGAGATGGGGGCCCACCGGGGAGCTGTTTTTT CASSSSSGRWGPTGELFF once TRBV2 TRBD2 TRBJ2-2
TGTGCCAGCAGTTTACAAGCCGCATACAATGAGCAGTTCTTC CASSLQAAYNEQFF - TRBV27 - TRBJ2-1
TGTGCCAGCAGTCCACAGGATAACTATGGCTACACCTTC CASSPQDNYGYTF once TRBV28 - TRBJ1-2
TGTGCCAGCAGCTTGTCCGGGGGGGATTCACCCCTCCACTTT CASSLSGGDSPLHF - TRBV5-6 - TRBJ1-6
TGTGCCAGCCGATTGGGCGGAGCACTCACCGGGGAGCTGTTTTTT CASRLGGALTGELFF - TRBV5-4 - TRBJ2-2
TGTGCCAGCAGTGCGGGTAACACTAAAACTAATGAAAAACTGTTTTTT CASSAGNTKTNEKLFF - TRBV6-1 - TRBJ1-4
TGTGCCAGCAGCTTAGCGGCCGGGCAGGGGGCCTACAATGAGCAGTTCTTC CASSLAAGQGAYNEQFF - TRBV7-9 TRBD1 TRBJ2-1
TGCGCCAGCAGCCTCAAGCCAGGATTCAATGAGCAGTTCTTC CASSLKPGFNEQFF - TRBV4-1 - TRBJ2-1
TGTGCCAGCAGGGACAGGACAGCCCTGGACTATGGCTACACCTTC CASRDRTALDYGYTF - TRBV19 TRBD1 TRBJ1-2
TGTGCCAGCAGCCATGCCGAGGACAGGGGAAGAAACACCATATATTTT CASSHAEDRGRNTIYF - TRBV4-2 TRBD1 TRBJ1-3
TGTGCCAGCAGTTTACCGCAAGCTAGCGGGAAAAACATTCAGTACTTC CASSLPQASGKNIQYF - TRBV28 TRBD2 TRBJ2-4
TGTGCCAGCAGTTTCCCCAGGGTGGAGACCCAGTACTTC CASSFPRVETQYF - TRBV28 - TRBJ2-5
TGTGCCAGCAGCTCGAGCGTCGGGACTAGCGGAAAGGCAGATACGCAGTATTTT CASSSSVGTSGKADTQYF - TRBV7-3 TRBD2 TRBJ2-3
TGTGCCACCAGTGCAACGGGACAGATTTTGGGTGCGAACACCGGGGAGCTGTTTTTT CATSATGQILGANTGELFF - TRBV24-1 TRBD1 TRBJ2-2
TGTGCCAGTAGGTCTAGCGGGATGACCTCCTACGAGCAGTACTTC CASRSSGMTSYEQYF - TRBV19 TRBD2 TRBJ2-7
TGTGCCAGCAGCTGGACAGGGGGCGATCCAGGGGCCCTCGGAAAACTGTTTTTT CASSWTGGDPGALGKLFF - TRBV5-6 TRBD1 TRBJ1-4
TGCGCCAGCAGGCCTACTAGCGGGAGTTCCTACGAGCAGTACTTC CASRPTSGSSYEQYF - TRBV5-1 TRBD2 TRBJ2-7
TGTGCCAGCGTTTTTGCGGGGTCCACAGATACGCAGTATTTT CASVFAGSTDTQYF - TRBV7-9 - TRBJ2-3
TGCGCCAGCAGCTTGGCGGGACTAGCGGGAGTCTCCTACAATGAGCAGTTCTTC CASSLAGLAGVSYNEQFF - TRBV5-1 TRBD2 TRBJ2-1
TGTGCCAGCAGTTTCAGGTTAGAACAGCCCCAGCATTTT CASSFRLEQPQHF - TRBV27 - TRBJ1-5
TGTGCCAGTAGTCCCCCCGGTAGCGGGAGGGGGACCCAGTACTTC CASSPPGSGRGTQYF - TRBV19 TRBD2 TRBJ2-5
TGTGCCAGCAGACTACAGGGGTCTGGGGCCAACGTCCTGACTTTC CASRLQGSGANVLTF - TRBV28 TRBD1 TRBJ2-6
TGTGCCAGCAGGGATTACAGCTACATGAACACTGAAGCTTTCTTT CASRDYSYMNTEAFF - TRBV6-5 - TRBJ1-1
TGTGCCAGCTCAGAAAGTCCCGGACAGCCTAGCAATCAGCCCCAGCATTTT CASSESPGQPSNQPQHF - TRBV18 - TRBJ1-5
TGTGCCAGCAGCCAAGATGGGGCGGGAGGGGTCACAGATACGCAGTATTTT CASSQDGAGGVTDTQYF - TRBV4-2 TRBD2 TRBJ2-3
TGTGCCAGCAGATTCCGGGACATCCAAGAGACCCAGTACTTC CASRFRDIQETQYF - TRBV28 - TRBJ2-5